The entry below describes one T cell receptor (beta chain). This record belongs to a study of radiation and T cells in renal cell carcinoma. Profiled with immunoSEQ multiplex PCR; TCRdb holds only in-frame clones, not every one. Here the sample spans about 76,000 clones, nearly 90% being singletons. Time point specified: blood 4 weeks post-SBRT, at nephrectomy. Documented treatment: 15 Gy SBRT to primary tumor, nephrectomy 4 weeks later. Nephrectomy followed 15 Gy stereotactic body radiation by 4 weeks. The sequencing used blood, collected from a patient whose treatment included radiotherapy and nephrectomy. This receptor was obtained from a woman aged 70 to 79 with renal cell carcinoma.

In nucleotides, the CDR3 is TGTGCCAGCTCAAGGCAACAGGGGGCCACCGGGGAGCTGTTTTTT. Protein product: CASSRQQGATGELFF. The chain uses TRBV18 and TRBJ2-2; 9 nucleotides line up with TRBD1. The germline V gene encodes CDR1 KGHSH and CDR2 LQKENI. The CDR3 has 15 residues. J gave up 4 bases and V 5 bases, and 5 bases lay outside the gene matches.